Listed below are T cell receptor beta chains from one sample, sequenced in a study of sequential checkpoint blockade in melanoma. Profiled with immunoSEQ multiplex PCR; TCRdb holds only in-frame clones, not every one. In the table there are tens of thousands of clones, 84% of which are singletons. Sample: CD8+ T cells sorted from blood (inferred from file names), taken from a patient given nivolumab and ipilimumab in sequence. These receptors were obtained from a human donor with melanoma. Both conserved end residues are part of each CDR3. The D gene is left open where the match is weak. Size is stated for part of the rows, as once, few or many counts, or as a class when the clone is expanded.

d_call j_call clone_size v_call cdr3_nt cdr3_aa
. TRBJ2-7 once TRBV14 TGTGCCAGCAGCCTTCGGGGGAGATACTACGAGCAGTACTTC CASSLRGRYYEQYF
. TRBJ1-5 . TRBV19 TGTGCCAGTAGTTCAACGGGGGAGATGCAGCCCCAGCATTTT CASSSTGEMQPQHF
TRBD1 TRBJ2-7 . TRBV5-1 TGCGCCAGCAGCTTGAGTACAGGGGACTCCTACGAGCAGTACTTC CASSLSTGDSYEQYF
. TRBJ1-2 . TRBV11-2 TGTGCCAGCAGCCCCGGGACTGCTTATGGCTACACCTTC CASSPGTAYGYTF
. TRBJ2-5 . TRBV7-6 TGTGCCAGCAGCTTAGTAATCACCCCAGTGTACCAAGAGACCCAGTACTTC CASSLVITPVYQETQYF
TRBD2 TRBJ2-3 . TRBV9 TGTGCCAGCAGCGTAGCCAGCGGGGGGGGAGATACGCAGTATTTT CASSVASGGGDTQYF
. TRBJ2-3 . TRBV7-2 TGTGCCAGCAGCTTATTACTAGTAGCCGATACGCAGTATTTT CASSLLLVADTQYF
. TRBJ1-2 once TRBV19 TGTGCCAGTAGTTACCGGGACACATTTAACTATGGCTACACCTTC CASSYRDTFNYGYTF
. TRBJ2-1 . TRBV28 TGTGCCAGCAGTCGGTGGGGGGAATACAATGAGCAGTTCTTC CASSRWGEYNEQFF
. TRBJ2-7 few TRBV28 TGTGCCAGCAGCCCCAGAGGCTCCTACGAGCAGTACTTC CASSPRGSYEQYF
. TRBJ1-4 once TRBV7-9 TGTGCCAGCAGCCAAAGTGGGACGGGACTCGGGACTAATGAAAAACTGTTTTTT CASSQSGTGLGTNEKLFF
TRBD2 TRBJ2-3 few TRBV7-3 TGTGCCAGCAGCTTAACTAGCGGGACAGATACGCAGTATTTT CASSLTSGTDTQYF
TRBD2 TRBJ2-1 . TRBV28 TGTGCCAGCAGCCTTAGCGGGACCTATTCCTACAATGAGCAGTTCTTC CASSLSGTYSYNEQFF
TRBD1 TRBJ1-2 . TRBV28 TGTGCCAGCAGTATCGGACAGGGGACCTGGGCCTATGGCTACACCTTC CASSIGQGTWAYGYTF
. TRBJ2-7 . TRBV19 TGTGCCAGTAGTATAGTGGCTAGCTTCACCTACGAGCAGTACTTC CASSIVASFTYEQYF
. TRBJ2-1 . TRBV5-1 TGCGCCAGCAGCTTGGGAGACAGCCTATCCTACAATGAGCAGTTCTTC CASSLGDSLSYNEQFF
TRBD1 TRBJ1-2 few TRBV10-3 TGTGCCATCAGTGAGTCGACAGGGGGAATCATCTATGGCTACACCTTC CAISESTGGIIYGYTF
TRBD1 TRBJ1-2 . TRBV5-1 TGCGCCAGCAGCCCGATTCCGGGACAGAGTAACTATGGCTACACCTTC CASSPIPGQSNYGYTF
TRBD1 TRBJ2-1 . TRBV5-8 TGTGCCAGCAGCCCGAGGGGGGGACAGGGGATGAATGAGCAGTTCTTC CASSPRGGQGMNEQFF
TRBD1 TRBJ1-2 . TRBV15 TGTGCCACCAGCAGATCCGGGGCAGGGGGATACTATGGCTACACCTTC CATSRSGAGGYYGYTF
. TRBJ2-1 . TRBV9 TGTGCCAGCAGCGTCGGTCCTGGTCGGGGTACGAATGAGCAGTTCTTC CASSVGPGRGTNEQFF
. TRBJ2-7 . TRBV11-2 TGTGCGACGGGGGTCCTCTACGAGCAGTACTTC CATGVLYEQYF
TRBD2 TRBJ2-7 . TRBV5-4 TGTGCCAGCAGCTCACCGACTAGCGGGGGATACGAGCAGTACTTC CASSSPTSGGYEQYF
TRBD1 TRBJ2-7 . TRBV15 TGTGCCACCAGCAGACTCCGGGACAGGGAAAACGAGCAGTACTTC CATSRLRDRENEQYF
TRBD1 TRBJ1-1 . TRBV9 TGTGCCAGCAGCCTCAAAGGGACAGGGTACACTGAAGCTTTCTTT CASSLKGTGYTEAFF
. TRBJ2-7 . TRBV6-5 TGTGCCAGCAGTTATAAACAGGCCCAGGAGTCCGCCGAGCAGTACTTC CASSYKQAQESAEQYF
. TRBJ2-4 once TRBV7-9 TGTGCCAGCAGCTACGGTGTAAACATTCAGTACTTC CASSYGVNIQYF
. TRBJ2-2 . TRBV27 TGTGCCAGCAGTTTATCGTGGCAGGTGAACACCGGGGAGCTGTTTTTT CASSLSWQVNTGELFF
. TRBJ2-5 . TRBV7-9 TGTGCCAGCAGCTTACTGTTAGGGGTCATACAAGAGACCCAGTACTTC CASSLLLGVIQETQYF
. TRBJ2-7 . TRBV4-1 TGCGCCAGCAGCCTAACTCGAAATTACGAGCAGTACTTC CASSLTRNYEQYF
TRBD2 TRBJ2-3 once TRBV27 TGTGCCAGCAGTTTAGCGGGGGGGCCCTCCGATACGCAGTATTTT CASSLAGGPSDTQYF
TRBD1 TRBJ1-5 . TRBV27 TGTGCCAGCACCGCGACAGGGTATAGCAATCAGCCCCAGCATTTT CASTATGYSNQPQHF
TRBD2 TRBJ2-1 . TRBV27 TGTGCCAGCAGTTTAGCGGGAGCTTCCTACAATGAGCAGTTCTTC CASSLAGASYNEQFF
TRBD1 TRBJ1-1 . TRBV5-6 TGTGCCAGCAGCCCAGGGGGGAAGGGAGCTTTCTTT CASSPGGKGAFF
. TRBJ1-5 . TRBV28 TGTGCCAGCAGCGACTGGCAGAGCAATCAGCCCCAGCATTTT CASSDWQSNQPQHF
TRBD1 TRBJ1-5 . TRBV6-6 TGTGCCAGCAGTTACTGGTCCTCAGGGGGCGATCAGCCCCAGCATTTT CASSYWSSGGDQPQHF
TRBD2 TRBJ2-1 . TRBV19 TGTGCCAGTAGTATTATTCCCCACCGGAGCGGGGGTCACAATGAGCAGTTCTTC CASSIIPHRSGGHNEQFF
TRBD2 TRBJ2-1 once TRBV28 TGTGCCAGCAGTTCTCCTAGCGGGAGGTCCCACAATGAGCAGTTCTTC CASSSPSGRSHNEQFF
TRBD1 TRBJ2-1 . TRBV5-1 TGCGCCAGCAGCTGGGGGACAGGGTCATACAATGAGCAGTTCTTC CASSWGTGSYNEQFF
. TRBJ2-7 . TRBV2 TGTGCCAGCAGCCTCAATTCCCTAGCGTTCTACGAGCAGTACTTC CASSLNSLAFYEQYF
TRBD2 TRBJ2-2 . TRBV4-1 TGCGCCAGCAACGTAGCGGGAGGGAACACCGGGGAGCTGTTTTTT CASNVAGGNTGELFF
. TRBJ2-5 . TRBV5-1 TGCGCCAGCAGCACTGGACAAGACCAAGAGACCCAGTACTTC CASSTGQDQETQYF